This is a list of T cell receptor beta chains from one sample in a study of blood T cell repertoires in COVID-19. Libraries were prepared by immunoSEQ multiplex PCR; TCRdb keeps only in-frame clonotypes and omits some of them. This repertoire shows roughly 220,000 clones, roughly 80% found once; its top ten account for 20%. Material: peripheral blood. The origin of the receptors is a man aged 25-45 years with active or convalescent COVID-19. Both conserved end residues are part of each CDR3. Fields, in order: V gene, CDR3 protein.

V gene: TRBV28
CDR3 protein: CASSGPGAMNTEAFF

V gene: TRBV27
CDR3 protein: CASSSALTGNQPQHF

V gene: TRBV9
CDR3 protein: CASNLGQGDNSPLHF

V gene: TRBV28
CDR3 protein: CASSRLRGGPPSGANVLTF

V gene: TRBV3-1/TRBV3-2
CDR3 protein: CASSQGFSNKNIQYF

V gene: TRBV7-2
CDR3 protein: CASSPRLAGGRDTQYF

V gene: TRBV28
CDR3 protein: CASSFGGPSKPQHF

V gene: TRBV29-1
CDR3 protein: CSASKDRGGYTF

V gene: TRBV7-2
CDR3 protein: CASNKGRDVPLGETQYF

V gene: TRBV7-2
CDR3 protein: CASSWDRGLVAQWYF

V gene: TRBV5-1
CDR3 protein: CASSSTGEAYEQYF

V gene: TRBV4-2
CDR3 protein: CASSPGESGGHRHTDTQYF

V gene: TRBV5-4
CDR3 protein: CASRTGGSGRAFTDTQYF

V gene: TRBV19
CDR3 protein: CASTLRGGYTEAFF

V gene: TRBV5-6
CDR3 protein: CASSSGQGWIYTF

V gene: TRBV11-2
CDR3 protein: CASREPGQGSEQYF

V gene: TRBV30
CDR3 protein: CAWNFRQGAGELFF

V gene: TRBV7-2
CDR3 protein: CASSLDGGAHNEQFF

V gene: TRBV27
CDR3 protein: CASSFWQGGRETQYF

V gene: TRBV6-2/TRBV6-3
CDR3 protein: CASSSRGFGSEAFF

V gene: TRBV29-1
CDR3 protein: CSVEGQRGYTF

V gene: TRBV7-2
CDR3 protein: CASSLNPGQGVGYTF

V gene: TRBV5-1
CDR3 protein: CASSSGTSGGTF

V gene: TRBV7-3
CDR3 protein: CASSWPRDRTRGTQYF

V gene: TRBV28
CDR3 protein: CASSSGVTEAFF

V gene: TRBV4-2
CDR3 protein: CASSQVRQDLTYGYTF

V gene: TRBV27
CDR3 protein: CASTTLQTNSPLHF

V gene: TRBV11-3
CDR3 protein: CASSTPGSGVHQPQHF

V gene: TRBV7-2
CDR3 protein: CASSLAEANYGYTF

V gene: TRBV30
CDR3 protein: CAWSVGLHYEQYF

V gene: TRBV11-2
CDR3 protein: CASSLAPTSTDTQYF

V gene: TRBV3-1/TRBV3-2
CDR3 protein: CASSQFQATGELFF

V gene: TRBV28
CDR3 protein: CASSLFSTQGGYTF

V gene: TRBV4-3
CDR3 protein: CASSQSLVSGNYGYTF

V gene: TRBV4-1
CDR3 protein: CASSQEGTGPVGEQFF

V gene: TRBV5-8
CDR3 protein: CASRNRGIGTGELFF

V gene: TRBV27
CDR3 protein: CASQGRLRYEQYF

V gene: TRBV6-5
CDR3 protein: CASSYSGLAGGYEQYF

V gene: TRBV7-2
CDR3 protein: CASSPRTGGQPQHF

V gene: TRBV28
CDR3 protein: CASSTTRDRPIEKLFF

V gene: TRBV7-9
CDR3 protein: CASSQWAQAFF

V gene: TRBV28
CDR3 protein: CASSLLRQGMHF

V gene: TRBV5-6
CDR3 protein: CASSNGLYEQYF

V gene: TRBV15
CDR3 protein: CATSRPTGGFNEQFF

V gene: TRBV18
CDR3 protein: CASSHLRTEGTNSPLHF